This TCR beta chain was documented in a study of blood T cell repertoires in COVID-19. The V segment lost 10 bases and the J segment 2 bases; nucleotides outside the gene matches: 5. The CDR3 loop spans 13 amino acids. Germline V gene data show CDR1 as MNHEY and CDR2 as SVGAGI. Libraries were prepared by immunoSEQ multiplex PCR; TCRdb keeps only in-frame clonotypes and omits some of them. The table records under 250,000 clones, 85% to 90% of them present only once. This TCR derives from a woman aged 18-30 years in a cohort exposed to, infected with or recovered from COVID-19 (not recorded which). Sequenced input: PBMCs or T cells enriched from blood (not recorded which). The chain has TRBV6-5 and TRBJ1-3, with 7 bases fitting TRBD1. Here the CDR3 DNA reads TGTGCCACGGGACAGTTGGCTGGAAACACCATATATTTT. Translation gives CATGQLAGNTIYF.